These 18 T cell receptor beta chains came from one sample sequenced in a study of T cell repertoires in cytomegalovirus infection. These receptors lack a known antigen. TCRdb fed the reads into MiXCR, producing one record per CDR3 protein. The table includes hundreds of thousands of distinct CDR3 sequences, roughly 43% detected once. The specimen was cultured PBMCs, collected from culture after CMV antigen stimulation. Receptors were obtained from a human donor in good health (CMV status not recorded). Some clones in this sample may be carry-over from other donors' samples.

The chain combines TRBV20-1 with TRBJ2-1; a possible D gene is TRBD2 (5 bases). CDR3 length: 15 amino acids. Trimming pared 4 bases from V and 7 bases from J, leaving 20 bases between. Per germline, CDR1 DFQATT and CDR2 SNEGSKA (reference sequence). The CDR3 bases are TGCAGTGCTATCCTGTCCGGGCAACGGGGTAATGAGCAGTTCTTC. As protein: CSAILSGQRGNEQFF.

The genes are TRBV7-6 and TRBJ1-6; perhaps TRBD1 as D (6 bases). Trimming cost V 5 bases and J 7 bases, with 9 bases left between them. Per germline, CDR1 SGHVS and CDR2 FNYEAQ. This CDR3 spans 13 amino acids. The CDR3 DNA is TGTGCCAGCAGCCCGGACAGAAATTCACCCCTCCACTTT. Protein: CASSPDRNSPLHF.

The rearrangement links TRBV27 to TRBJ2-5, with TRBD2 as a possible D gene (5 bases). Per the germline V gene, CDR1 is MNHEY and CDR2 is SMNVEV (reference sequence). The CDR3 sequence is 14 residues long. Trimming shortened V by 6 bases and J by 1 base, and 12 bases separated the two germline ends. In DNA form, the CDR3 reads TGTGCCAGCAGCGAGCGGAGATTCCAAGAGACCCAGTACTTC. Translating it yields CASSERRFQETQYF.

The chain carries TRBV4-3 and TRBJ2-2; 14 bases are shared with TRBD2. After removal of 1 base from V and 7 bases from J, the junction contained 11 bases not matched to a gene. The CDR3 is 19 residues long. CDR1 is LGHNA and CDR2 is YSLEER in the germline V gene. The CDR3 nucleotides are TGCGCCAGCAGCCAAGGAGGAGGACTAGCGGGAGGCCGGCACGGGGAGCTGTTTTTT. Protein product: CASSQGGGLAGGRHGELFF.

The sample holds a few counts of this clonotype. This chain connects TRBV7-2 to TRBJ2-1; no reliable D call. V gave up 6 bases and J gave up 9 bases, with 21 bases separating them. Per the germline V gene, CDR1 is SGHTA and CDR2 is FQGNSA. The CDR3 consists of 15 residues. CDR3 in DNA: TGTGCCAGCAGTCTTGACACCACCTCCATCTTTGAGCAGTTCTTC. This codes for CASSLDTTSIFEQFF.

This clonotype showed up many times. In DNA form, the CDR3 reads TGTGCCAGCAGCTACCAGACAGGAGAATACGAGCAGTACTTC. Protein: CASSYQTGEYEQYF. The V and J genes are TRBV7-2 and TRBJ2-7; the D gene is possibly TRBD1 (6 bases). CDR3 length: 14 amino acids. CDR1 is SGHTA and CDR2 is FQGNSA in the germline V gene. The V gene lost 4 bases and the J gene lost 4 bases, with 14 bases spanning the gap.

J is TRBJ2-1 and V is TRBV5-1; TRBD2 aligns across 10 bases. V lost 0 bases to trimming and J lost 6 bases; unmatched junction nucleotides: 6. Germline assignment: CDR1 SGHRS and CDR2 YFSETQ. The CDR3 sequence is 16 residues long. CDR3 amino acids: CASSLGGLASVNEQFF. The DNA of the CDR3 is TGCGCCAGCAGCTTGGGGGGACTAGCGTCGGTCAATGAGCAGTTCTTC.

This chain uses TRBV2 with TRBJ2-3, with D uncertain. Trimming took 3 bases from V and 2 from J, leaving 9 bases between them. Germline-derived CDR1 and CDR2 are SNHLY and FYNNEI. The CDR3 contains 14 residues. In DNA form, the CDR3 reads TGTGCCAGCAGTGAGGTCACTATCACAGATACGCAGTATTTT. Its protein product is CASSEVTITDTQYF.

This clonotype came up once. The rearrangement links TRBV20-1 to TRBJ2-3, with D perhaps TRBD1 (6 bases). Germline CDR1 DFQATT, CDR2 SNEGSKA (reference sequence). The CDR3 covers 13 residues. Trimming removed 3 bases from V and 2 bases from J, with 9 bases in between. The CDR3 DNA reads TGCAGTGCTAGGGACAGCTCCACAGATACGCAGTATTTT. Amino acid sequence: CSARDSSTDTQYF.

The chain joins TRBV5-6 to TRBJ2-7; a weak D match, TRBD2 (6 bases). The CDR3 has 16 residues. Germline loops: CDR1 SGHDT, CDR2 YYEEEE. Trimming shortened V by 3 bases and J by 3 bases, and 19 bases separated the two germline ends. The CDR3 nucleotides read TGTGCCAGCAGCTCTGGGGGACTCTCGTCCGACTACGAGCAGTACTTC. Translation gives CASSSGGLSSDYEQYF.

The chain carries TRBV6-2 or TRBV6-3 and TRBJ2-7; TRBD2 aligns across 7 bases. The CDR3 consists of 14 residues. The germline CDR1 and CDR2 sequences are MNHEY and SVGEGT. With V trimmed by 2 bases and J by 4 bases, 5 bases remained unmatched. CDR3 loop: CASSYAGVIYEQYF. DNA for the CDR3: TGTGCCAGCAGTTACGCGGGAGTTATTTACGAGCAGTACTTC.

The rearrangement links TRBV6-2 or TRBV6-3 to TRBJ1-1; D is ambiguous. V lost 6 bases to trimming and J lost 5 bases, with 16 bases between them. This CDR3 has 14 amino acids. The germline V gene has CDR1 MNHEY and CDR2 SVGEGT. CDR3 DNA sequence: TGTGCCAGCAGGACTCGTGGGCAGTCGACTGAAGCTTTCTTT. The encoded protein is CASRTRGQSTEAFF.

The rearrangement joins TRBV28 to TRBJ2-5, with 16 bases lining up with TRBD2. The CDR3 contains 17 residues. CDR1 and CDR2 (germline): MDHEN, SYDVKM. With 6 bases clipped from V and 5 bases from J, the junction kept 9 bases outside the gene matches. The CDR3 nucleotides read TGTGCCAGCAGCCCTCCGGGACTAGCGGGGGGGAGGGAGACCCAGTACTTC. Translating it yields CASSPPGLAGGRETQYF.

CDR3 sequence: CASSTPWQPQHF. CDR3 in DNA: TGTGCCAGCAGCACGCCCTGGCAGCCCCAGCATTTT. The chain uses TRBV12-3 or TRBV12-4 and TRBJ1-5; D ambiguous. The CDR3 is 12 residues long. Trimming pared 6 bases from V and 7 bases from J, leaving 10 bases between.

V and J are TRBV18 and TRBJ2-3; D gene ambiguous. Germline V gene lookup returns CDR1 KGHSH and CDR2 LQKENI. The V end was cut by 3 bases, the J end by 2 bases, with 12 bases between. CDR3 length equals 15 residues. The CDR3 protein is CASSPIAQNTDTQYF. For the CDR3, the DNA is TGTGCCAGCTCACCGATCGCCCAGAACACAGATACGCAGTATTTT.

The chain employs TRBV5-4 and TRBJ2-2; the D is unclear. Per the germline V gene, CDR1 is SGHNT and CDR2 is YYREEE (reference sequence). V was cut by 0 bases and J by 5 bases, with 5 bases left in between. The CDR3 consists of 13 residues. The CDR3 loop reads CASSLGITGELFF. The CDR3 DNA sequence: TGTGCCAGCAGCTTGGGCATTACCGGGGAGCTGTTTTTT.

V gene TRBV18 combines with J gene TRBJ2-1, with 15 bases that match TRBD2. V gave up 3 bases and J gave up 7 bases; unmatched junction bases: 4. CDR3 size: 16 residues. Germline V gene sequence: CDR1 KGHSH, CDR2 LQKENI. The CDR3 spells CASSPGTSGRRNEQFF. The CDR3 coding sequence is TGTGCCAGCTCACCCGGGACTAGCGGGAGGAGGAATGAGCAGTTCTTC. Variable domain in full (rest from reference TRBV18 and TRBJ2-1): NAGVMQNPRHLVRRRGQEARLRCSPMKGHSHVYWYRQLPEEGLKFMVYLQKENIIDESGMPKERFSAEFPKEGPSILRIQQVVRGDSAAYFCASSPGTSGRRNEQFFGPGTRLTVL.

The J gene is TRBJ1-5, the V gene TRBV18, with 7 nucleotides matching TRBD1. J was trimmed by 6 bases and V by 3 bases; bases with no gene match: 8. The V gene's germline CDR1 is KGHSH and CDR2 LQKENI. The CDR3 spans 15 residues. CDR3 sequence: CASSPSQGLSQPQHF. Written as DNA, the CDR3 is TGTGCCAGCTCACCCTCACAGGGGTTGTCTCAGCCCCAGCATTTT.